Shown below are 31 T cell receptor beta chains from a single sample sequenced in a study of OX40 agonist ivuxolimab in advanced cancers. Assay: immunoSEQ multiplex PCR; the TCRdb copy retains only in-frame clones and omits some. The sample holds 78,000 or so clones, about 89% seen once. The sequencing here drew on CD4+ or CD8+ T cells sorted from blood, taken in a trial of the OX40 agonist ivuxolimab. Receptors were obtained from an adult with an advanced solid tumor such as melanoma, head and neck, liver or kidney cancer.

This chain joins TRBV2 and TRBJ1-2; a weak D match, TRBD1 (6 bases). Trimming removed 2 bases from V and 8 bases from J, with 12 bases in between. CDR1 is SNHLY and CDR2 is FYNNEI in the germline V gene. The CDR3 spans 13 residues. The CDR3 DNA sequence: TGTGCCAGCAGTGAAAGGGGAACAGGGGGCTACACCTTC. Amino acid sequence: CASSERGTGGYTF.

The V call is TRBV4-3, the J call TRBJ1-3, with a weak D call TRBD1 (5 bases). The CDR3 is made up of 15 amino acids. Germline values: CDR1 LGHNA, CDR2 YSLEER. The V end was cut by 4 bases, the J end by 1 base, with 11 bases between. CDR3 sequence reads: CASSLQGVSGNTIYF. The DNA of the CDR3 is TGCGCCAGCAGCCTCCAGGGTGTTTCTGGAAACACCATATATTTT.

The chain carries TRBV7-2 and TRBJ1-1; 9 positions match TRBD1. Trimming took 5 bases from V and 4 from J; bases not matched to a gene: 11. The CDR3 consists of 16 residues. Germline CDR1 and CDR2: SGHTA and FQGNSA. In nucleotides, the CDR3 is TGTGCCAGCAGCCCACCCGGGACAGGGTTCCTCACTGAAGCTTTCTTT. It specifies CASSPPGTGFLTEAFF.

This clone came up once. This chain's CDR3 is CASSARGPRKTEAFF. The CDR3 nucleotides are TGTGCCAGCAGCGCCCGGGGCCCCCGGAAGACTGAAGCTTTCTTT. The rearrangement uses TRBV25-1 and TRBJ1-1; D possibly corresponds to TRBD1 (5 bases). Per germline, CDR1 MGHDK and CDR2 SYGVNS. V was trimmed by 6 bases and J by 5 bases, leaving 19 bases between them. This CDR3 is 15 amino acids long.

This clone was observed a single time. The J gene is TRBJ2-2, the V gene TRBV6-6, with D unresolved. CDR3 size: 16 residues. Trimming took 8 bases from V and 0 from J, leaving 16 bases between them. Germline CDR1 MNHNY, CDR2 SVGAGI (reference sequence). The CDR3: CASENRAHPNTGELFF. The CDR3, as DNA: TGTGCCAGCGAAAACCGGGCCCATCCGAACACCGGGGAGCTGTTTTTT.

The J gene is TRBJ1-1, the V gene TRBV19; 8 bases match TRBD1. The CDR3 runs 16 residues. V shed 5 bases, J shed 1 base, and the junction held 9 bases outside the gene matches. Germline CDR1 is LNHDA and CDR2 is SQIVND (reference sequence). The CDR3 is CASSGRTGLPNTEAFF. The CDR3 DNA reads as TGTGCCAGTAGTGGACGGACAGGGCTTCCGAACACTGAAGCTTTCTTT.

This clone was detected only once. This chain connects TRBV28 to TRBJ2-3; no definite D call. V lost 6 bases to trimming and J lost 10 bases, with 17 bases between them. The CDR3 is 13 amino acids. Germline assignment: CDR1 MDHEN and CDR2 SYDVKM. This chain's CDR3 is CASSPRRSGPQYF. The CDR3 DNA reads as TGTGCCAGCAGCCCTCGCCGCAGTGGTCCGCAGTATTTT. Drawing the rest from reference TRBV28 and TRBJ2-3, the complete variable domain is DVKVTQSSRYLVKRTGEKVFLECVQDMDHENMFWYRQDPGLGLRLIYFSYDVKMKEKGDIPEGYSVSREKKERFSLILESASTNQTSMYLCASSPRRSGPQYFGPGTRLTVL.

The V call is TRBV7-3, the J call TRBJ2-2; 11 positions match TRBD2. The CDR3 is made up of 15 amino acids. The trim removed 4 bases at V and 5 bases at J, leaving 3 bases unmatched. The germline V gene encodes CDR1 SGHTA and CDR2 FQGTGA. This CDR3 is CASSSRLAGTGELFF. DNA for the CDR3: TGTGCCAGCAGCTCAAGACTAGCGGGGACCGGGGAGCTGTTTTTT.

The chain joins TRBV5-8 to TRBJ1-1, with TRBD1 matching 7 bases. CDR3 length: 14 amino acids. Germline loops: CDR1 SGHTS, CDR2 YDEGEE. Losses at the gene ends were 4 bases for V and 6 bases for J; bases not matched to a gene: 9. For the CDR3, the DNA is TGTGCCAGCAGCGAACAGGGGTTACTATCTGAAGCTTTCTTT. Translating gives CASSEQGLLSEAFF.

This clone appeared once. The V call is TRBV10-3, the J call TRBJ1-2, with D unresolved. Germline-derived CDR1 and CDR2 are ENHRY and SYGVKD. This CDR3 spans 14 amino acids. V was pared by 6 bases and J by 0 bases, with 11 bases between. CDR3 loop: CAISDMDSNYGYTF. The CDR3 DNA reads as TGTGCCATCAGCGACATGGATTCTAACTATGGCTACACCTTC.

The V and J genes are TRBV5-1 and TRBJ1-2, with D possibly being TRBD1 (5 bases). The CDR3 consists of 13 residues. Germline lookup yields CDR1 SGHRS and CDR2 YFSETQ. The germline V and J ends were trimmed by 3 bases and 4 bases, with 10 bases remaining between them. This CDR3 reads CASSYDSPYGYTF. CDR3 DNA sequence: TGCGCCAGCAGCTACGACAGCCCCTATGGCTACACCTTC.

CDR3: CASSPAGSGTGELFF. CDR3 sequence (DNA): TGTGCCAGCTCCCCAGCGGGATCGGGCACCGGGGAGCTGTTTTTT. The chain carries TRBV11-3 and TRBJ2-2; 7 nucleotides line up with TRBD2. Unmatched junction bases numbered 10, after V lost 8 bases and J lost 4 bases. Germline V CDR1 and CDR2: SGHNT, YENEEA. The CDR3 is 15 residues long.

The gene calls are TRBV7-9 and TRBJ2-7; 8 bases align to TRBD1. The CDR3 is 14 residues long. After removal of 4 bases from V and 1 base from J, the junction contained 3 bases not matched to a gene. Germline V lookup: CDR1 SEHNR, CDR2 FQNEAQ (reference sequence). This CDR3 is CASSSDRESYEQYF. CDR3 sequence (DNA): TGTGCCAGCAGCTCGGACAGGGAATCCTACGAGCAGTACTTC.

This clone occurred once. This chain links TRBV5-1 with TRBJ2-1; 9 bases fit TRBD2. This CDR3 comprises 16 residues. The germline V gene has CDR1 SGHRS and CDR2 YFSETQ. The trim removed 4 bases at V and 10 bases at J, leaving 15 bases unmatched. The CDR3 DNA sequence: TGCGCCAGCAGCGGTTCTGGTAGCGGGAGCTCGGGAGAGCAGTTCTTC. Its protein product is CASSGSGSGSSGEQFF.

This clone was recorded a few times. The genes are TRBV2 and TRBJ1-5; the match to TRBD1 covers 8 bases. CDR1 SNHLY and CDR2 FYNNEI come from the germline V gene. The CDR3 is 15 amino acids. The trim removed 5 bases at V and 3 bases at J, leaving 6 bases unmatched. CDR3 nucleotides: TGTGCCAGCAGTATCGACAGGGGCTTCAATCAGCCCCAGCATTTT. Translated, it gives CASSIDRGFNQPQHF.

This chain uses TRBV7-2 with TRBJ1-2; 8 bases are a match to TRBD1. Trimming at V came to 2 bases and at J to 6 bases, leaving 5 bases not matched to a gene. CDR1 is SGHTA, CDR2 FQGNSA, per germline. The CDR3 has 14 amino acids. CDR3 loop: CASSLQLTGDGYTF. The DNA for the CDR3 is TGTGCCAGCAGCTTACAATTGACAGGGGATGGCTACACCTTC.

The rearrangement joins TRBV2 to TRBJ2-2; 7 bases map to TRBD1. The germline gives CDR1 SNHLY, CDR2 FYNNEI. CDR3 length: 15 amino acids. J lost 3 bases, V lost 6 bases, and 7 bases had no gene match. Here the CDR3 reads CASRAGTVDTGELFF. The CDR3 DNA reads TGTGCCAGCAGAGCCGGGACAGTGGACACCGGGGAGCTGTTTTTT.

This clone was seen once. J is TRBJ2-4 and V is TRBV15; 7 bases align to TRBD2. The length of the CDR3 is 16 residues. Germline CDR1 is LNHNV and CDR2 is YYDKDF (reference sequence). V was clipped by 1 base and J by 5 bases; unmatched bases: 8. CDR3 bases: TGTGCCACCAGCAGAGTAGGCGGGAGAACCCAAAACATTCAGTACTTC. This encodes CATSRVGGRTQNIQYF.

This clone was found a few times. The V and J genes are TRBV19 and TRBJ1-1; no clear D. Trimming removed 7 bases from V and 5 bases from J, with 14 bases in between. The CDR3 is 13 amino acids. Looked up from germline, CDR1 is LNHDA and CDR2 is SQIVND (reference sequence). The CDR3 region is CASIKTQWTEAFF. CDR3 sequence (DNA): TGTGCCAGTATTAAGACCCAGTGGACTGAAGCTTTCTTT.

The V call is TRBV10-2, the J call TRBJ2-7, with D possibly TRBD1 on 5 matching bases. V was clipped by 8 bases and J by 1 base, with 9 bases between them. Germline V gives CDR1 WSHSY, CDR2 SAAADI. CDR3 length equals 12 residues. The CDR3 DNA reads as TGCGCCAGCCGAGACAGTTCCTACGAGCAGTACTTC. Translation gives CASRDSSYEQYF.

This clone was observed a handful of times. This chain links TRBV5-5 with TRBJ1-1, with unresolved D. The ends were cut back, 1 base at V and 2 bases at J, with 6 bases in the middle. Looked up from germline, CDR1 is SGHKS and CDR2 is YYEKEE (reference sequence). This CDR3 region has 13 residues. CDR3 DNA: TGTGCCAGCAGCTTGCCAGTAAACACTGAAGCTTTCTTT. It is translated as CASSLPVNTEAFF.

The chain combines TRBV10-2 with TRBJ1-1; 8 positions match TRBD1. V lost 6 bases, J lost 0 bases, and 3 bases stayed unmatched. Germline CDR1 WSHSY, CDR2 SAAADI. This CDR3 is 14 amino acids long. CDR3 DNA: TGCGCCAGCAGCGGGGGACAGGTGAACACTGAAGCTTTCTTT. It translates to CASSGGQVNTEAFF.

This clone was detected a few times. The rearrangement joins TRBV2 to TRBJ2-5; D is possibly TRBD2 (6 bases). This CDR3 spans 13 amino acids. The V gene lost 6 bases and the J gene lost 5 bases, with 13 bases spanning the gap. Per germline, CDR1 SNHLY and CDR2 FYNNEI. CDR3 coding DNA: TGTGCCAGCAGCGCAGGGAGGACTGAGACCCAGTACTTC. Translation gives CASSAGRTETQYF.

The sample holds a few counts of this clone. V usage is TRBV12-2 and J usage is TRBJ1-1; no DNA check was done on the table's D call, TRBD1. TRBV12-2 is a listed pseudogene. This CDR3 comprises 16 residues. CDR3 sequence (DNA): TGTGCAAGTCGCCAAAAGACAGGGGCCATGAACACTGAAGCTTTCTTT. Translation gives CASRQKTGAMNTEAFF.

The genes are TRBV29-1 and TRBJ2-2; D is perhaps TRBD2 (6 bases). The V gene lost 5 bases and the J gene lost 1 base, with 14 bases spanning the gap. The CDR3 sequence is 15 residues long. Germline-derived CDR1 and CDR2 are SQVTM and ANQGSEA. In nucleotides, the CDR3 is TGCAGCGTTCGACCCGGGGGAATGAACACCGGGGAGCTGTTTTTT. Its protein product is CSVRPGGMNTGELFF.

V usage is TRBV28 and J usage is TRBJ1-1, with D hard to call. Trimming removed 5 bases from V and 1 base from J, with 11 bases in between. The germline CDR1 and CDR2 sequences are MDHEN and SYDVKM. The CDR3 runs to 14 residues. In DNA form, the CDR3 reads TGTGCCAGCAGTAGCAGGCCAAAGAACACTGAAGCTTTCTTT. It is translated as CASSSRPKNTEAFF.

The gene calls are TRBV6-5 and TRBJ1-2; D remains unclear. CDR1 is MNHEY and CDR2 is SVGAGI in the germline V gene. Trimming left V 0 bases short and J 8 bases short, with 7 bases between. This CDR3 region has 12 residues. CDR3 bases: TGTGCCAGCAGTTACTCGAAAACGGGCTACACCTTC. This codes for CASSYSKTGYTF.

CDR3 residues: CASSNGVTIRTEAFF. The CDR3 DNA reads TGTGCCAGCAGCAACGGTGTCACAATTCGCACTGAAGCTTTCTTT. V gene TRBV21-1 combines with J gene TRBJ1-1. TRBV21-1 is recorded as a pseudogene. The length of the CDR3 is 15 residues.

This chain links TRBV21-1 with TRBJ2-1; the table's TRBD2 call for D was not verified on the DNA. TRBV21-1 is labeled a pseudogene. The CDR3 has 16 residues. The CDR3 spells CASSPPTSGGSNEQFF. The CDR3 bases are TGTGCCAGCAGTCCGCCGACTAGCGGGGGCAGCAATGAGCAGTTCTTC.

This chain connects TRBV19 to TRBJ1-2; TRBD1 aligns across 8 bases. Germline lookup yields CDR1 LNHDA and CDR2 SQIVND (reference sequence). This CDR3 spans 15 amino acids. V trimming: 6 bases; J trimming: 7 bases; junction bases outside the gene matches: 13. CDR3 DNA: TGTGCCAGTAGCACTGCCGGACAGGGAAAGGGTGGCTACACCTTC. It is translated as CASSTAGQGKGGYTF.

V usage is TRBV6-5 and J usage is TRBJ2-3; 10 bases match TRBD2. This CDR3 has 15 residues. Germline loops: CDR1 MNHEY, CDR2 SVGAGI. J was trimmed by 1 base and V by 6 bases; bases with no gene match: 4. CDR3 DNA sequence: TGTGCCAGCAGCTACCTAGCGGGGGGCACAGATACGCAGTATTTT. Its translation: CASSYLAGGTDTQYF.